This paragraph covers one T cell receptor (beta chain) sequence. Its matching antigen is unknown. The data are from a study of graft-versus-host responses after intestinal transplantation. Study findings and constraints: GvH clone levels peaked in circulation, and this peak was associated with early post-transplant HvG declines. Individuals who had graft-donor T cell macrochimerism had allografts that showed high graft-versus-host to host-versus-graft clonal ratios.

Assay used: immunoSEQ multiplex PCR; TCRdb lists only in-frame clones, some missing. The sample gives some 86,000 clones, 85% to 95% of which show up once; around 5.8% is in the top ten. Looked up from germline, CDR1 is SGHTA and CDR2 is FQGTGA. With V trimmed by 3 bases and J by 6 bases, 5 bases remained unmatched. The CDR3 extends over 15 amino acids. This clonotype was sampled from a human donor who received an intestinal transplant. The sample consisted of unstimulated CD8+ T cells sorted from spleen or lymph node cells, taken before intestinal transplant. The rearrangement uses TRBV7-3 and TRBJ2-1; 10 nucleotides match TRBD1. CDR3 sequence reads: CASSLTGGGSNEQFF. The CDR3 nucleotides read TGTGCCAGCAGCTTGACAGGGGGCGGGAGCAATGAGCAGTTCTTC.